These 28 T cell receptor beta chains share one sample of origin, sequenced in a study of shared clonotypes between healthy human individuals. Profiled with immunoSEQ multiplex PCR; TCRdb holds only in-frame clones, not every one. This table has 2,500,000 or so clones, 85% to 95% appearing once. Source material: naive CD4+ T cells sorted from blood. The sample's subset: CD45RA+ positively selected. These receptor sequences come from a man aged 18 to 29 in good health.

This clone turned up a few times. V and J are TRBV30 and TRBJ1-1; D remains unclear. V was trimmed by 0 bases and J by 1 base, leaving 15 bases between them. In germline, CDR1 is GTSNPN, CDR2 SVGIG (reference sequence). The CDR3 loop spans 16 amino acids. In DNA, the CDR3 is TGTGCCTGGAGTGTACGTACGCTCCTCAAGAACACTGAAGCTTTCTTT. Translation gives CAWSVRTLLKNTEAFF.

The J gene is TRBJ1-1, the V gene TRBV30; TRBD1 is a possible D gene (5 bases). CDR3 length equals 13 residues. Trimming took off 8 bases at V and 0 bases at J, with 13 bases between the two ends. Germline values: CDR1 GTSNPN, CDR2 SVGIG (reference sequence). The DNA for the CDR3 is TGTGCCCGCGGGGCAGGCCTGAACACTGAAGCTTTCTTT. Translated: CARGAGLNTEAFF. The whole variable domain, filled in from reference TRBV30 and TRBJ1-1, reads SQTIHQWPATLVQPVGSPLSLECTVEGTSNPNLYWYRQAAGRGLQLLFYSVGIGQISSEVPQNLSASRPQDRQFILSSKKLLLSDSGFYLCARGAGLNTEAFFGQGTRLTVV.

This chain links TRBV9 with TRBJ2-1; D may be TRBD2 (6 bases). Germline assignment: CDR1 SGDLS and CDR2 YYNGEE. The CDR3 has 12 residues. Trimming took off 0 bases at V and 12 bases at J, with 10 bases between the two ends. The CDR3 sequence is CASSVDRERQFF. The CDR3 DNA reads TGTGCCAGCAGCGTAGATCGGGAGCGGCAGTTCTTC.

The V gene is TRBV7-2, the J gene TRBJ2-4; 10 bases agree with TRBD1. The junction had 15 bases not matched to a gene; V was cut back by 4 bases and J by 6 bases. The CDR3 has 18 amino acids. Germline CDR1 SGHTA, CDR2 FQGNSA. This CDR3 is CASSSARDRGGTRNIQYF. The CDR3 DNA reads as TGTGCCAGCAGCTCCGCCCGGGACAGGGGAGGGACGAGAAACATTCAGTACTTC.

V is TRBV6-1 and J is TRBJ2-7; TRBD2 matches at 7 bases. The trim removed 3 bases at V and 11 bases at J, leaving 10 bases unmatched. Germline lookup yields CDR1 MNHNS and CDR2 SASEGT. The CDR3 loop spans 13 amino acids. This chain's CDR3 is CASSEGGPGRKYF. CDR3 nucleotides: TGTGCCAGCAGTGAGGGAGGGCCTGGTAGAAAGTACTTC.

Note on this clone: Additional DNA sequences in this sample encode the identical CDR3. The rearrangement joins TRBV9 to TRBJ2-1; tentative D call: TRBD2 (6 bases). Trimming cost V 0 bases and J 9 bases, with 13 bases left between them. This CDR3 is 14 amino acids long. Germline V gene sequence: CDR1 SGDLS, CDR2 YYNGEE. CDR3 DNA: TGTGCCAGCAGCGTAGGTCTAGCGAGCGGTGAGCAGTTCTTC. Residues: CASSVGLASGEQFF.

The rearrangement uses TRBV19 and TRBJ2-7; weak D call: TRBD1 (6 bases). The CDR3 is made up of 14 amino acids. Germline assignment: CDR1 LNHDA and CDR2 SQIVND (reference sequence). Trimming cost V 6 bases and J 0 bases, with 12 bases left between them. The CDR3 region has the DNA TGTGCCAGTAGCTTTTCGGGACACTCCTACGAGCAGTACTTC. This sequence encodes CASSFSGHSYEQYF.

The chain recombines TRBV10-3 with TRBJ2-2; D remains ambiguous. V dropped 4 bases and J dropped 7 bases, with 13 bases sitting between them. The CDR3 is made up of 14 amino acids. Germline loops: CDR1 ENHRY, CDR2 SYGVKD. In nucleotides, the CDR3 is TGTGCCATCAGTGGGATAGGGTTCAACGGGGAGCTGTTTTTT. This gives the protein CAISGIGFNGELFF.

The chain employs TRBV6-5 and TRBJ1-5; 7 bases fit TRBD1. The J segment lost 7 bases and the V segment lost 5 bases, leaving 8 bases of the junction unmatched. The germline CDR1 and CDR2 sequences are MNHEY and SVGAGI. The CDR3 totals 14 residues. CDR3 region: CASSNTGVKQPQHF. CDR3 bases: TGTGCCAGCAGTAATACAGGGGTGAAACAGCCCCAGCATTTT.

A remark on this clone: Other DNA sequences in this specimen translate into the identical CDR3. DNA for the CDR3: TGTGCCAGCAGTTTTAGGGGCACAGATACGCAGTATTTT. It is translated as CASSFRGTDTQYF. The genes are TRBV27 and TRBJ2-3; D unclear. The CDR3 runs to 13 residues. From germline, CDR1 is MNHEY and CDR2 SMNVEV (reference sequence). Trimming cost V 3 bases and J 1 base, with 5 bases left between them.

Details on this clone: The sample has other DNA sequences that encode this CDR3 too. The rearrangement joins TRBV7-9 to TRBJ1-2; TRBD1 matches 7 bases. J lost 4 bases, V lost 3 bases, and 2 bases had no gene match. The CDR3 runs 13 residues. Germline V gene data show CDR1 as SEHNR and CDR2 as FQNEAQ (reference sequence). The CDR3 coding sequence is TGTGCCAGCAGCTTTGGACAGGTCTATGGCTACACCTTC. It yields the protein CASSFGQVYGYTF. Full variable domain (remainder filled in from reference TRBV7-9 and TRBJ1-2): DTGVSQNPRHKITKRGQNVTFRCDPISEHNRLYWYRQTLGQGPEFLTYFQNEAQLEKSRLLSDRFSAERPKGSFSTLEIQRTEQGDSAMYLCASSFGQVYGYTFGSGTRLTVV.

The V and J genes are TRBV30 and TRBJ1-1; D remains ambiguous. Germline loops: CDR1 GTSNPN, CDR2 SVGIG (reference sequence). Trimming removed 5 bases from V and 3 bases from J, with 10 bases in between. The CDR3 spans 12 residues. In DNA form, the CDR3 reads TGTGCCTGGTGTATGGTAGACACTGAAGCTTTCTTT. Translation gives CAWCMVDTEAFF. Full variable domain (outside the CDR3, taken from reference TRBV30 and TRBJ1-1): SQTIHQWPATLVQPVGSPLSLECTVEGTSNPNLYWYRQAAGRGLQLLFYSVGIGQISSEVPQNLSASRPQDRQFILSSKKLLLSDSGFYLCAWCMVDTEAFFGQGTRLTVV.

V usage is TRBV7-2 and J usage is TRBJ2-1; perhaps TRBD2 as D (6 bases). V gave up 5 bases and J gave up 5 bases, with 13 bases separating them. This CDR3 is built from 14 residues. CDR1 and CDR2 (germline): SGHTA, FQGNSA. CDR3 protein: CASSPARGDNEQFF. DNA of the CDR3: TGTGCCAGCAGCCCTGCGCGGGGTGACAATGAGCAGTTCTTC. Together with reference TRBV7-2 and TRBJ2-1, the CDR3 gives the full variable domain: GAGVSQSPSNKVTEKGKDVELRCDPISGHTALYWYRQSLGQGLEFLIYFQGNSAPDKSGLPSDRFSAERTGGSVSTLTIQRTQQEDSAVYLCASSPARGDNEQFFGPGTRLTVL.

As regards this clone: The sample has other DNA sequences that encode this CDR3 too. V is TRBV18 and J is TRBJ2-7; D is unclear. The CDR3 has 14 residues. The V gene's germline CDR1 is KGHSH and CDR2 LQKENI. The V and J ends lost 0 bases and 2 bases respectively, with 8 bases between them. CDR3 amino acids: CASSPPGSPYEQYF. The CDR3 DNA is TGTGCCAGCTCACCACCGGGCAGTCCCTACGAGCAGTACTTC.

The CDR3 sequence: CTSILSNQPQHF. The CDR3 DNA reads TGCACCAGCATCCTTAGCAATCAGCCCCAGCATTTT. The chain is built from TRBV1 and TRBJ1-5. TRBV1 is given as a pseudogene. The CDR3 contains 12 residues.

The chain carries TRBV7-9 and TRBJ2-7, with D perhaps matching TRBD1 or TRBD2 (5 bases each). Trimming stripped 1 base from V and 2 bases from J, with 9 bases between. The CDR3 runs 14 residues. Germline loops: CDR1 SEHNR, CDR2 FQNEAQ (reference sequence). This CDR3 reads CASSLGRGAYEQYF. Here the CDR3 DNA reads TGTGCCAGCAGCTTAGGTAGGGGAGCCTACGAGCAGTACTTC.

This clone was recorded only once. The same CDR3 also results from other DNA sequences found in this sample. CDR3 residues: CASSSGGGTGELFF. DNA for the CDR3: TGTGCCAGCAGTTCGGGGGGCGGGACCGGGGAGCTGTTTTTT. V usage is TRBV6-5 and J usage is TRBJ2-2; D is possibly TRBD2 (7 bases). The ends were cut back, 4 bases at V and 5 bases at J, with 11 bases in the middle. Germline V gene sequence: CDR1 MNHEY, CDR2 SVGAGI. The length of the CDR3 is 14 residues.

The chain carries TRBV11-3 and TRBJ2-1, with 7 nucleotides matching TRBD2. Germline V gives CDR1 SGHNT, CDR2 YENEEA. V gave up 5 bases and J gave up 6 bases; unmatched junction bases: 7. This CDR3 spans 14 amino acids. CDR3 amino acids: CASSSDGEGNEQFF. DNA of the CDR3: TGTGCCAGCAGCAGCGACGGGGAGGGCAATGAGCAGTTCTTC. Full variable domain (outside the CDR3, taken from reference TRBV11-3 and TRBJ2-1): EAGVVQSPRYKIIEKKQPVAFWCNPISGHNTLYWYLQNLGQGPELLIRYENEEAVDDSQLPKDRFSAERLKGVDSTLKIQPAELGDSAVYLCASSSDGEGNEQFFGPGTRLTVL.

The V gene is TRBV5-1, the J gene TRBJ1-1; no firm D call. This CDR3 has 15 amino acids. CDR1 is SGHRS, CDR2 YFSETQ, per germline. V lost 5 bases, J lost 4 bases, and 18 bases lay in between. CDR3 region: CASRDRQTLGTEAFF. CDR3 bases: TGCGCCAGCAGGGATAGGCAGACCTTGGGCACTGAAGCTTTCTTT.

The V call is TRBV10-3, the J call TRBJ1-2; 7 bases line up with TRBD1. Germline values: CDR1 ENHRY, CDR2 SYGVKD. The CDR3 is made up of 14 amino acids. The ends lost 0 bases at V and 7 bases at J; junction bases unmatched: 5. The CDR3: CAISESLGGLGYTF. CDR3 bases: TGTGCCATCAGTGAGTCGTTAGGGGGCCTTGGCTACACCTTC.

The CDR3 DNA reads TGCGCCACCCGCTCAGAGGCTGGCTATGGCTACACCTTC. It encodes CATRSEAGYGYTF. The rearrangement joins TRBV5-1 to TRBJ1-2; D is ambiguous. The CDR3 length is 13 residues. Trimming took off 9 bases at V and 4 bases at J, with 16 bases between the two ends. Germline loops: CDR1 SGHRS, CDR2 YFSETQ.

A note on this clone: The same CDR3 also results from other DNA sequences found in this sample. The J gene is TRBJ2-5, the V gene TRBV5-1, with D hard to call. CDR3 size: 14 residues. Germline V gene data show CDR1 as SGHRS and CDR2 as YFSETQ. Between the trimmed V and J ends, which lost 0 bases and 4 bases, there was a span of 10 bases. Here the CDR3 DNA reads TGCGCCAGCAGCTTGGCGCGAGGTGCAGAGACCCAGTACTTC. This sequence encodes CASSLARGAETQYF.

This clone was found a few times. In DNA, the CDR3 is TGCGCCAGCAGTGAGGCGGGCACTGAAGCTTTCTTT. It specifies CASSEAGTEAFF. The chain links TRBV10-1 to TRBJ1-1, with D hard to call. From germline, CDR1 is WNHNN and CDR2 SYGVQD (reference sequence). With 2 bases removed from V and 4 bases from J, the gap between germline ends came to 5 bases. This CDR3 spans 12 amino acids.

The genes are TRBV11-3 and TRBJ2-5; either TRBD1 or TRBD2 may supply D (5 bases each). The ends were cut back, 0 bases at V and 3 bases at J, with 11 bases in the middle. This CDR3 contains 15 residues. Germline V gene sequence: CDR1 SGHNT, CDR2 YENEEA. The CDR3 loop is CASSLEGTEKETQYF. DNA for the CDR3: TGTGCCAGCAGCTTAGAGGGGACGGAAAAAGAGACCCAGTACTTC.

This chain joins TRBV6-6 and TRBJ1-5; 7 nucleotides align to TRBD1. CDR1 is MNHNY, CDR2 SVGAGI, per germline (reference sequence). This CDR3 is 14 amino acids long. After removal of 4 bases from V and 4 bases from J, the junction contained 4 bases not matched to a gene. The DNA for the CDR3 is TGTGCCAGCAGTTTTACAGGGGCTAATCAGCCCCAGCATTTT. Translation: CASSFTGANQPQHF.

The V call is TRBV5-6, the J call TRBJ2-1; weak D call: TRBD1 (5 bases). The CDR3 contains 12 residues. V shed 0 bases and J shed 8 bases, with 6 bases lying between them. Germline lookup yields CDR1 SGHDT and CDR2 YYEEEE. Here the CDR3 reads CASSLVQDEQFF. The CDR3 region has the DNA TGTGCCAGCAGCTTGGTACAGGATGAGCAGTTCTTC.

The chain has TRBV28 and TRBJ1-1; 10 bases agree with TRBD1. Trimming took 0 bases from V and 1 from J; bases not matched to a gene: 2. CDR3 size: 16 residues. Looked up from germline, CDR1 is MDHEN and CDR2 is SYDVKM. The CDR3 DNA sequence: TGTGCCAGCAGTTTATGGACAGGGGGCCGGAACACTGAAGCTTTCTTT. It translates to CASSLWTGGRNTEAFF.

The V gene is TRBV30, the J gene TRBJ2-5; the D gene is possibly TRBD2 (6 bases). The end of the DNA aligns better with TRBJ2-7, so the J call may be wrong. The CDR3 loop spans 14 amino acids. The germline gives CDR1 GTSNPN, CDR2 SVGIG (reference sequence). CDR3 in DNA: TGTGCCTGGAGTGTCTTTGAGGGGAGGTACGAGCAGTACTTC. It encodes CAWSVFEGRYEQYF.